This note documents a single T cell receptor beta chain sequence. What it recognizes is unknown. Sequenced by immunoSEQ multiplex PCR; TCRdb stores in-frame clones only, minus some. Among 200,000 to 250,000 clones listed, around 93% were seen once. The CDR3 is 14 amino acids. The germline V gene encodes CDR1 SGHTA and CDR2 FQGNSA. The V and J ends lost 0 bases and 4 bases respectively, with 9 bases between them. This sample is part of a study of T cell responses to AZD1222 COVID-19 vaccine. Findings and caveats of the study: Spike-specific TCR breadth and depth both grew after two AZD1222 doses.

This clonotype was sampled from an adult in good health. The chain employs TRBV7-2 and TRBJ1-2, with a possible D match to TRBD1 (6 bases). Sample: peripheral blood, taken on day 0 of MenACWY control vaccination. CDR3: CASSLALQGYGYTF. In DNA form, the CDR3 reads TGTGCCAGCAGCTTAGCCCTACAGGGCTATGGCTACACCTTC.